A selection of T cell receptor beta chains follows, all from one sample in a study of T cells in Graves' hyperthyroidism and ophthalmopathy. TCRdb reprocessed the multiplex PCR reads via MiXCR and lists one record per CDR3 protein. Altogether around 620,000 distinct CDR3 sequences are present, around 16% being singletons, with the ten largest covering approximately 3.8%. Sequencing was performed on blood. The receptors were sampled from a woman aged 30 to 39 with Graves' hyperthyroidism. Both conserved end residues are part of each CDR3. Fields, in order: V gene, D gene, clone size, J gene, CDR3 DNA, CDR3 protein. D genes are given only for firm matches. Size is omitted from some rows. Given values are once, few, many or a class for expanded clones.

>TRBV6-1|-|-|TRBJ1-1
TGTGCCAGCAGTGTCCACGATAATATTTACACTGAAGCTTTCTTT
CASSVHDNIYTEAFF
>TRBV5-1|-|-|TRBJ2-3
TGCGCCAGCAGCTTGGCGGGTCAGGATACGCAGTATTTT
CASSLAGQDTQYF
>TRBV18|-|-|TRBJ2-1
TGTGCCAGCTCACCACCTTGGACGGGGGAGCAGTTCTTC
CASSPPWTGEQFF
>TRBV28|-|many|TRBJ1-2
TGTGCCAGCAGTCTCCCGGGGGCGCGGGGCTACACCTTC
CASSLPGARGYTF
>TRBV30|-|many|TRBJ1-1
TGTGCCTGGAGGATTGGGACGCTGAACACTGAAGCTTTCTTT
CAWRIGTLNTEAFF
>TRBV12-3/TRBV12-4|TRBD2|many|TRBJ2-1
TGTGCCAGCAATCCGCCCGGGACTAGCTCCTACAATGAGCAGTTCTTC
CASNPPGTSSYNEQFF
>TRBV28|-|-|TRBJ2-7
TGTGCCAGCAGGGACTGGGGCGAGCAGTACTTC
CASRDWGEQYF
>TRBV11-2|TRBD1|many|TRBJ2-3
TGTGCCAGCAGCTCACAGGGGCTTTACACAGATACGCAGTATTTT
CASSSQGLYTDTQYF
>TRBV4-1|TRBD2|-|TRBJ2-1
TGCGCCAGCAGCCATGCCCCTAGCGGGGAGGGAAACAATGAGCAGTTCTTC
CASSHAPSGEGNNEQFF
>TRBV6-2/TRBV6-3|-|many|TRBJ2-1
TGTGCCACCCTCCGGGACCCCACTCGAGATGAGCAGTTCTTC
CATLRDPTRDEQFF
>TRBV10-3|TRBD2|few|TRBJ2-3
TGTGCCATCAGTAAAGCGGGAGAAACAGATACGCAGTATTTT
CAISKAGETDTQYF
>TRBV27|-|-|TRBJ2-4
TGTGCCAGCAGTTCCCTCGGGGACCCGAAGGGAAACATTCAGTACTTC
CASSSLGDPKGNIQYF
>TRBV30|TRBD2|few|TRBJ2-1
TGTGCCTGGAGTATTCTGGCGGGAGGCAATGAGCAGTTCTTC
CAWSILAGGNEQFF
>TRBV27|-|many|TRBJ1-3
TGTGCCAGCAGTAGGACGGCTGGAAACACCATATATTTT
CASSRTAGNTIYF
>TRBV6-1|-|many|TRBJ1-1
TGTGCCAGCAGTGTCCTAGGAGCGAACACTGAAGCTTTCTTT
CASSVLGANTEAFF
>TRBV12-3/TRBV12-4|-|many|TRBJ2-5
TGTGCCAGCAGTTTATGGGATGGAGGGGAGACCCAGTACTTC
CASSLWDGGETQYF
>TRBV28|-|many|TRBJ1-5
TGCGCCGAGGGGGAGTTAATGAATCAGCCCCAGCATTTT
CAEGELMNQPQHF
>TRBV29-1|-|many|TRBJ2-2
TGCAGCGTCGATCAGGGAAACACCGGGGAGCTGTTTTTT
CSVDQGNTGELFF
>TRBV15|-|many|TRBJ2-7
TGTGCCACCAGCAGAGCTATATCCGAGCAGTACTTC
CATSRAISEQYF
>TRBV30|TRBD1|many|TRBJ1-2
TGTGCCTGGAGAGAGGACAGGGTACATGGCTACACCTTC
CAWREDRVHGYTF
>TRBV6-5|-|many|TRBJ2-3
TGTGCCAGCAGTTACAGGAGACCTAGCACAGATACGCAGTATTTT
CASSYRRPSTDTQYF
>TRBV6-6|TRBD1|few|TRBJ2-1
TGTGCCAGCAGTTACGGGGGGCCCGGGACAGGGAATTACAATGAGCAGTTCTTC
CASSYGGPGTGNYNEQFF
>TRBV30|-|-|TRBJ1-5
TGTGCCTGGAATTCCGGGGACAATCAGCCCCAGCATTTT
CAWNSGDNQPQHF
>TRBV20-1|TRBD2|many|TRBJ2-4
TGCAGTGCTAGAGATCCCACTAGCGGCCAAAACATTCAGTACTTC
CSARDPTSGQNIQYF
>TRBV11-2|-|many|TRBJ2-3
TGTGCCAGCAGCTCCACACCCGCGACTAATACGCAGTATTTT
CASSSTPATNTQYF
>TRBV5-1|TRBD2|-|TRBJ2-2
TGCGCCAGCAGCTCGGGGGGCGGGGAGCTGTTTTTT
CASSSGGGELFF
>TRBV7-2|-|many|TRBJ2-1
TGTGCCAGCAGCTTAGGAGGGGGGCGGCATGAGCAGTTCTTC
CASSLGGGRHEQFF
>TRBV7-2|-|many|TRBJ2-5
TGTGCCAGCAGCTGGAGACTGACCCTAAGAGAGACCCAGTACTTC
CASSWRLTLRETQYF
>TRBV20-1|TRBD2|few|TRBJ2-1
TGCAGTGCTAGAGGGGCTAGCGGGAGGGGATACAATGAGCAGTTCTTC
CSARGASGRGYNEQFF
>TRBV6-5|TRBD2|-|TRBJ2-1
TGTGCCAGCAGTTACCTCGGGGGGGGCAATGAGCAGTTCTTC
CASSYLGGGNEQFF
>TRBV11-2|TRBD2|-|TRBJ2-2
TGTGCCAGCAGCTCCGGGACTAGCGGGAGGAGCGGGGAGCTGTTTTTT
CASSSGTSGRSGELFF
>TRBV7-2|-|many|TRBJ2-1
TGTGCCAGCAGCAGAAGCTCGAATTACAATGAGCAGTTCTTC
CASSRSSNYNEQFF
>TRBV6-2/TRBV6-3|TRBD2|-|TRBJ2-1
TGTGCCAGCAGTCGGACTAGCGGGAGGATCATTAATGAGCGGTTCTTC
CASSRTSGRIINERFF
>TRBV30|TRBD1|many|TRBJ2-5
TGTGCCTGGAGTCCAGGGGGAATAAGAGAGACCCAGTACTTC
CAWSPGGIRETQYF
>TRBV24-1|TRBD2|few|TRBJ2-2
TGTGCCACCAGTAAGGCCGGGACTAGCGTAAGCGGGGAGCTGTTTTTT
CATSKAGTSVSGELFF
>TRBV12-3/TRBV12-4|-|many|TRBJ2-3
TGTGCCAGCAGTTTGAGGGATGCTAGCACAGATACGCAGTATTTT
CASSLRDASTDTQYF
>TRBV15|-|few|TRBJ1-4
TGTGCCACCAGCAGAGAGCCAGGAGAAGCAACTAATGAAAAACTGTTTTTT
CATSREPGEATNEKLFF
>TRBV3-1|-|-|TRBJ2-2
TGTGCCAGCAGCCAAGGAGGTGGGAGTTCCGGGGAGCTGTTTTTT
CASSQGGGSSGELFF
>TRBV6-2/TRBV6-3|-|many|TRBJ2-5
TGTGCCAGCAGTTACGCGTTACAAGAGACCCAGTACTTC
CASSYALQETQYF
>TRBV2|-|few|TRBJ2-3
TGTGCCAGCAGTACCGATTTAGATACGCAGTATTTT
CASSTDLDTQYF
>TRBV3-1|-|many|TRBJ2-5
TGTGCCAGCAGCCACAGGGGCAGAGAGACCCAGTACTTC
CASSHRGRETQYF
>TRBV20-1|-|-|TRBJ1-4
TGCAGTGCTAGAGCTCCGGCCCCCGGTAATGAAAAACTGTTTTTT
CSARAPAPGNEKLFF
>TRBV5-1|-|many|TRBJ2-7
TGCGCCAGCAGCTTGGACATGGGACGGGGGATGAACGAGCAGTACTTC
CASSLDMGRGMNEQYF
>TRBV10-2|-|-|TRBJ2-1
TGCGCCAGCAGTGAGGACGGCCGTCGTGAGTTCTTC
CASSEDGRREFF
>TRBV9|TRBD2|few|TRBJ2-7
TGTGCCAGCAGCGAAGCGGGAGACACCTACGAGCAGTACTTC
CASSEAGDTYEQYF
>TRBV4-3|TRBD2|-|TRBJ2-7
TGCGCCAGCAGCCCGACCCCCCCCGGGACTAGCATCGACGAGCAGTACTTC
CASSPTPPGTSIDEQYF
>TRBV11-2|-|few|TRBJ2-7
TGTGCCAGCCAACGTACAGCCTTTTACGAGCAGTACTTC
CASQRTAFYEQYF
>TRBV27|TRBD1|many|TRBJ2-7
TGTGCCAGCAGTTTTGGGACAGGGGGCTCCTACGAGCAGTACTTC
CASSFGTGGSYEQYF
>TRBV11-2|TRBD2|many|TRBJ2-7
TGTGCCAGCAGCACCTTAGCGGGAGTCCTATACGAGCAGTACTTC
CASSTLAGVLYEQYF
>TRBV28|TRBD1|many|TRBJ1-6
TGTGCCAGCAGTCCCGCGGGACAGGGGTTAAATTCACCCCTCCACTTT
CASSPAGQGLNSPLHF
>TRBV6-2/TRBV6-3|-|many|TRBJ1-5
TGTGCCAGCAGTTACTCGATAGGTCAGCCCCAGCATTTT
CASSYSIGQPQHF
>TRBV6-1|TRBD2|many|TRBJ2-7
TGTGCCAGCAGTACGGGACTAGCGGGAGTTGTCCACGAGCAGTACTTC
CASSTGLAGVVHEQYF
>TRBV27|TRBD2|many|TRBJ2-3
TGTGCCAGCAGTTTAAGTCCTAGCGGAAGCACAGATACGCAGTATTTT
CASSLSPSGSTDTQYF
>TRBV7-9|-|few|TRBJ2-1
TGTGCCAGCAGCTTAGAGTTGACCGGCGAGCAGTTCTTC
CASSLELTGEQFF
>TRBV4-3|-|few|TRBJ2-7
TGCGCCAGCAGCCAAGAAGGCGGACCGCCCGACTACGAGCAGTACTTC
CASSQEGGPPDYEQYF
>TRBV9|TRBD2|-|TRBJ2-7
TGTGCCAGCAGCGTAGCTAGCGGACCCTACGAGCAGTACTTC
CASSVASGPYEQYF
>TRBV27|TRBD1|many|TRBJ2-7
TGTGCCAGCAGCGCCCGGACAGGGGGTTCCCACGAGCAGTACTTC
CASSARTGGSHEQYF
>TRBV2|-|many|TRBJ1-6
TGTGCCAGCAGTGAGGTGTCGCAGGGTTCACCCCTCCACTTT
CASSEVSQGSPLHF
>TRBV10-3|-|few|TRBJ2-1
TGTGCCATCTCTGGGGGGGCCGATGAGCAGTTCTTC
CAISGGADEQFF
>TRBV4-3|-|-|TRBJ2-1
TGCGCCAGCAGCCAACTGAGCGGAGGGAACAATGAGCAGTTCTTC
CASSQLSGGNNEQFF